The present T cell receptor beta chain was sequenced within a study of PD-1 blockade in mismatch repair-deficient tumors. The overall study: Patients had approximately 12 mismatch repair-deficient cancer types and were previously treated and progressing.

The table came from immunoSEQ multiplex PCR; TCRdb's copy has only in-frame clones and leaves some out. The sample consists of about 19,000 clones, more than 65% of them appearing once. Mismatch repair deficiency was confirmed in all patients, by PCR or immunohistochemistry. Three pembrolizumab responders had their TCRs sequenced. CDR3 length: 15 residues. V was trimmed by 1 base and J by 2 bases, leaving 11 bases between them. Germline CDR1 reads SGHTA; CDR2 reads FQGTGA. In the case of this clone: Its antigen is unknown.

Whole-study findings and limits: Tumor-resident clones, often absent from pretreatment blood, expanded after pembrolizumab and then contracted.

The source of this sequence is an adult with mismatch repair-deficient cancer. The source was PBMCs, collected 52 weeks after starting pembrolizumab. J is TRBJ1-2 and V is TRBV7-3; D possibly corresponds to TRBD1 (6 bases). In nucleotides, the CDR3 is TGTGCCAGCAGCTTAATGGCAGGGGTGAACTATGGCTACACCTTC. Translation gives CASSLMAGVNYGYTF.